The 9 T cell receptor beta chains presented below share a single source sample, sequenced in a study of CD4 and CD8 cells across lung adenocarcinoma regions. TCRdb reprocessed the PCR reads with MiXCR, giving one entry per CDR3 protein. The sample lists over 10,000 distinct CDR3 sequences, approximately 56% occurring once. The sequenced material came from CD8+ T cells from the margin of a lung tumor. The receptors stem from a female donor with lung adenocarcinoma. The CD4 and CD8 labels of this study may be unreliable.

The chain couples TRBV19 to TRBJ2-3, with D perhaps TRBD1 (6 bases). The length of the CDR3 is 14 residues. Germline CDR1 is LNHDA and CDR2 is SQIVND (reference sequence). The V and J ends lost 6 bases and 0 bases respectively, with 10 bases between them. The CDR3 region has the DNA TGTGCCAGTAGACTAGACAGGAGCACAGATACGCAGTATTTT. It translates to CASRLDRSTDTQYF.

The J gene is TRBJ2-2, the V gene TRBV7-3; TRBD2 matches at 7 bases. J gave up 3 bases and V 1 base, and 2 bases lay outside the gene matches. This CDR3 contains 15 residues. Germline V gene sequence: CDR1 SGHTA, CDR2 FQGTGA. The CDR3 here is CASSLNLADTGELFF. CDR3 in DNA: TGTGCCAGCAGCTTAAATCTAGCGGACACCGGGGAGCTGTTTTTT.

In its sample, this clonotype was seen a few times. V and J are TRBV6-5 and TRBJ2-1, with 12 positions matching TRBD2. Trimming cost V 2 bases and J 13 bases; bases outside gene matches: 12. CDR3 length: 16 residues. Germline assignment: CDR1 MNHEY and CDR2 SVGAGI. CDR3 coding DNA: TGTGCCAGCAGTTACAGGACTAGCGGGACACCGTCTACTCAGTTCTTC. Its translation: CASSYRTSGTPSTQFF.

The J gene is TRBJ2-5, the V gene TRBV14, with D unresolved. The V end lost 2 bases, the J end lost 5 bases, and 6 bases lay between the germline ends. The V gene's germline CDR1 is SGHDN and CDR2 FVKESK. The CDR3 is 12 amino acids. The CDR3 reads CASSQLRETQYF. DNA for the CDR3: TGTGCCAGCAGCCAACTTAGGGAGACCCAGTACTTC.

This clonotype has a single count. The chain uses TRBV7-9 and TRBJ2-1, with D perhaps matching TRBD2 (5 bases). Germline V gene lookup returns CDR1 SEHNR and CDR2 FQNEAQ (reference sequence). V lost 1 base to trimming and J lost 13 bases, with 20 bases between them. This CDR3 is 15 amino acids long. The CDR3 DNA follows: TGTGCCAGCAGCTTAGATCATCTGAGCGGAAGGACCCAGTTCTTC. Its translation: CASSLDHLSGRTQFF.

V gene TRBV6-1 combines with J gene TRBJ2-5; perhaps TRBD1 as D (7 bases). CDR1 and CDR2 (germline): MNHNS, SASEGT. The CDR3 has 14 amino acids. For the CDR3, the DNA is TGTGCGAGTCAGGGGGGCCGGGCCCAAGAGACCCAGTACTTC. Its translation: CASQGGRAQETQYF.

This clonotype was observed many times. CDR3 amino acids: CASSLELARSYEQYF. The CDR3 DNA reads as TGTGCCAGCAGCTTAGAGCTAGCCCGCTCCTACGAGCAGTACTTC. V usage is TRBV7-2 and J usage is TRBJ2-7; weak D call: TRBD2 (5 bases). This CDR3 has 15 amino acids. In germline, CDR1 is SGHTA, CDR2 FQGNSA. V lost 1 base, J lost 0 bases, and 10 bases lay in between.

This clonotype was counted a single time. At one of its ends the junction is not consistent with the germline gene, which may arise from a read error. The rearrangement uses TRBV27 and TRBJ2-1, with D maybe TRBD1 (6 bases). The DNA matches TRBJ2-5 better at its end, which makes the J call doubtful. Germline V gives CDR1 MNHEY, CDR2 SMNVEV (reference sequence). This CDR3 has 14 amino acids. CDR3 protein: CAGSGGRDKDTQYF. The CDR3 DNA follows: TGTGCGGGCAGTGGGGGCCGGGACAAAGATACCCAGTACTTC.

The chain uses TRBV6-1 and TRBJ2-1; TRBD1 might be the D (5 bases). CDR1 is MNHNS, CDR2 SASEGT, per germline. The CDR3 is 13 amino acids. V gave up 4 bases and J gave up 7 bases, with 11 bases separating them. The CDR3 sequence is CASSVGQRNEQFF. CDR3 nucleotide sequence: TGTGCCAGCAGTGTAGGACAACGAAATGAGCAGTTCTTC.